This TCR beta chain was profiled in a study of blood T cell repertoires in COVID-19. Turning to the study itself: There were acute and convalescent COVID-19 samples, and they came from the United States, Italy and Spain. Sources were T cells, B-cell-depleted T cells, or PBMCs; the material itself was cDNA or gDNA.

Germline V lookup: CDR1 MNHEY, CDR2 SVGEGT. V lost 4 bases and J lost 3; bases outside the gene matches: 6. This CDR3 is 15 amino acids long. Authors' processing steps: Estimates of nucleated cell counts were drawn from the amplification of reference gene primers. Produced via immunoSEQ multiplex PCR; TCRdb's table is partial and in-frame only. The V and J calls and clone size were taken over from that table, and D and trimming were inferred from the DNA. Found here are around 180,000 clones, about 88% of them singletons; the top ten hold 25% to 30%. Source material: peripheral blood. The chain employs TRBV6-2 or TRBV6-3 and TRBJ1-5, with TRBD1 matching 7 bases. This TCR came from a man aged 55-75 years with acute or convalescent COVID-19. CDR3 sequence reads: CASSSPTGINQPQHF. Written as DNA, the CDR3 is TGTGCCAGCAGTTCGCCGACAGGGATCAATCAGCCCCAGCATTTT.